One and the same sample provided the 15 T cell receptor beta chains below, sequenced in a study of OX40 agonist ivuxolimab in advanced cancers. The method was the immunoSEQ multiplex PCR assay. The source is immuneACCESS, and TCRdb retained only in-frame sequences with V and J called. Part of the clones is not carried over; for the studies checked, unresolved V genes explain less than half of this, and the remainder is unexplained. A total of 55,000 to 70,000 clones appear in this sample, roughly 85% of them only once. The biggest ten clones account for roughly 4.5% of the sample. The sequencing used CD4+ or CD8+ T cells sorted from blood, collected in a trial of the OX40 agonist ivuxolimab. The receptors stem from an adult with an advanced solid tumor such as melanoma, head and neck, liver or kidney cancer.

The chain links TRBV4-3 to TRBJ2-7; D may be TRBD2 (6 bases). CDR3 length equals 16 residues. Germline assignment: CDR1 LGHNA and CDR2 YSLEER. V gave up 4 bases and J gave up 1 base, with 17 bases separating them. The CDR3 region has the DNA TGCGCCAGCAGCCCCGGGACTGACTACCTTTCCTACGAGCAGTACTTC. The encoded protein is CASSPGTDYLSYEQYF.

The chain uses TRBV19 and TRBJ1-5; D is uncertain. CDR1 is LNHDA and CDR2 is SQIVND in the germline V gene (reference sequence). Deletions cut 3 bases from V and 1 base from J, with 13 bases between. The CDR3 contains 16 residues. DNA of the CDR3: TGTGCCAGTAGTATGACCGCAGGTTTGAGCAATCAGCCCCAGCATTTT. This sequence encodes CASSMTAGLSNQPQHF.

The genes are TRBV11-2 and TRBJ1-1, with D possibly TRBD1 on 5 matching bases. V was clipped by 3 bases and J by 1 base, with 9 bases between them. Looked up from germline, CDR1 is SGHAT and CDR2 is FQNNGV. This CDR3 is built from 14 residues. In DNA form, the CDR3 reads TGTGCCAGCAGCTTTATGGGGCGGAACACTGAAGCTTTCTTT. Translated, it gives CASSFMGRNTEAFF.

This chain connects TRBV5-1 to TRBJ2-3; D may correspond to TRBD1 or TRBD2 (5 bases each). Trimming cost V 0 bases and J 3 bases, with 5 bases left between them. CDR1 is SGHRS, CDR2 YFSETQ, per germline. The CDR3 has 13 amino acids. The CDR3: CASSLGGTDTQYF. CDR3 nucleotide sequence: TGCGCCAGCAGCTTGGGGGGGACAGATACGCAGTATTTT.

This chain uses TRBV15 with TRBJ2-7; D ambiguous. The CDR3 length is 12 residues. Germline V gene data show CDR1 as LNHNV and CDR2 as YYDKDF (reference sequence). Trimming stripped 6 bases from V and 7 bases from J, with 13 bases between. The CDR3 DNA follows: TGTGCCACCAGTGGAATTTCAGGAGAGCAGTACTTC. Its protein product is CATSGISGEQYF.

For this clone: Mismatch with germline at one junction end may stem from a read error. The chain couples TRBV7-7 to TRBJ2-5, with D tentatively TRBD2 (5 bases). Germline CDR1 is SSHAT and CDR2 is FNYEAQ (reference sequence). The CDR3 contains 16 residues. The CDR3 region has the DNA TGTGCTAGCAGCTCAGATTCAAGCGGAAGCCAAGAGACCCAGTACTTC. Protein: CASSSDSSGSQETQYF.

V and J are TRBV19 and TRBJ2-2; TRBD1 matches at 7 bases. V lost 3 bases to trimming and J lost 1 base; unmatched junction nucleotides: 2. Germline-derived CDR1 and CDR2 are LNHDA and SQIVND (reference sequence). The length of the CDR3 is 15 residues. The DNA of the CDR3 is TGTGCCAGTAGTATCAGGACAGGGAACACCGGGGAGCTGTTTTTT. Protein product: CASSIRTGNTGELFF.

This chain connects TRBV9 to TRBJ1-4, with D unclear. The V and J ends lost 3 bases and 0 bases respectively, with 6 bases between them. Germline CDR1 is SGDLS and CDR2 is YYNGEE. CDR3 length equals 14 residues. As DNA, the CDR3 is TGTGCCAGCAGCGCCGGCGCAACTAATGAAAAACTGTTTTTT. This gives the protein CASSAGATNEKLFF.

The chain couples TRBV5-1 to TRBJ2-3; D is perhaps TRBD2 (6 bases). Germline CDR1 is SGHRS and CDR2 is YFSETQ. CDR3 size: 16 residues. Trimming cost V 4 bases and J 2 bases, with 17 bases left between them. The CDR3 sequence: CASSVGPGGATDTQYF. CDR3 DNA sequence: TGCGCCAGCAGCGTCGGGCCCGGCGGGGCCACAGATACGCAGTATTTT.

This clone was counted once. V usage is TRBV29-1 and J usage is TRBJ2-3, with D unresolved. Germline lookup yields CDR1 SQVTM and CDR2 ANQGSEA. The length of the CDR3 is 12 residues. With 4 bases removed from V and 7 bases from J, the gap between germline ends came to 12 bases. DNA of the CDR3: TGCAGCGTTGTCATAAGTACAAATACGCAGTATTTT. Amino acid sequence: CSVVISTNTQYF.

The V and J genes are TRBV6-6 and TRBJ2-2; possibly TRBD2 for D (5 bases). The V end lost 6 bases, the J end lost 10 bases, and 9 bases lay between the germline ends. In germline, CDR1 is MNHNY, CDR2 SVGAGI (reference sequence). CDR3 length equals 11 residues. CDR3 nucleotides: TGTGCCAGCAGCAGCGGCGAGGAGCTGTTTTTT. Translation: CASSSGEELFF.

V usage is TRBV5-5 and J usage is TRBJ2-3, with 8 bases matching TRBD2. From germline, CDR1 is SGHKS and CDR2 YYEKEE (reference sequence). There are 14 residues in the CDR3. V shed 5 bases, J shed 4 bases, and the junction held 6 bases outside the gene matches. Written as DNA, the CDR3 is TGTGCCAGCAGACGAACTAGCGGTCCAGATACGCAGTATTTT. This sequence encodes CASRRTSGPDTQYF.

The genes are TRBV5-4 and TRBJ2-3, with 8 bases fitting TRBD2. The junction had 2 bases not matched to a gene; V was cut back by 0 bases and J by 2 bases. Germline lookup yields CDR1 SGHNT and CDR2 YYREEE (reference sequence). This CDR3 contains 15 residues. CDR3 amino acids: CASSLVAGLTDTQYF. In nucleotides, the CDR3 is TGTGCCAGCAGCTTGGTAGCGGGACTCACAGATACGCAGTATTTT.

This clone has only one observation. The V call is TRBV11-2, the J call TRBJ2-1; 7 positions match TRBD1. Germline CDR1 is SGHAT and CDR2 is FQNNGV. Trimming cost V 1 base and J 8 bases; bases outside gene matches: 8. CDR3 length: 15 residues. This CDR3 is CASSLGTGQRDEQFF. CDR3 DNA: TGTGCCAGCAGCTTAGGGACGGGACAGAGGGATGAGCAGTTCTTC. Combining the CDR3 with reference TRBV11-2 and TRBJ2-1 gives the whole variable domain EAGVAQSPRYKIIEKRQSVAFWCNPISGHATLYWYQQILGQGPKLLIQFQNNGVVDDSQLPKDRFSAERLKGVDSTLKIQPAKLEDSAVYLCASSLGTGQRDEQFFGPGTRLTVL.

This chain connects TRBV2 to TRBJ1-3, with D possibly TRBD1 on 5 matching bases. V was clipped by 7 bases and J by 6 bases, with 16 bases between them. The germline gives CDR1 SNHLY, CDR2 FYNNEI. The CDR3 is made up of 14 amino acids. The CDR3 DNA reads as TGTGCCAGCAATAGGGGCCCCGGAGAAAACACCATATATTTT. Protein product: CASNRGPGENTIYF.